These T cell receptor beta chains were read from a single sample in a study of blood T cells in healthy people across ages. TCRdb ran MiXCR on the 5' RACE reads and lists one entry per CDR3 protein. This table holds over 1,300,000 distinct CDR3 sequences, 59% found once. Sequencing used blood. The origin of the receptors is a man in his late teens or twenties in good health. Both conserved end residues are part of each CDR3. A D gene is named only where the DNA matches it firmly. Size is omitted from some rows. Given values are once, few, many or a class for expanded clones.

15	TRBV28	NA	TRBJ1-2	NA	CASSPLRQAHYGYTF	TGTGCCAGCAGTCCCCTGAGGCAGGCACACTATGGCTACACCTTC
16	TRBV14	few	TRBJ2-4	TRBD1	CASSQPRQGGKNIQYF	TGTGCCAGCAGCCAGCCTAGACAGGGTGGGAAAAACATTCAGTACTTC
14	TRBV7-9	once	TRBJ2-7	NA	CASSSRDPDYEQYF	TGTGCCAGCAGCTCCCGGGACCCGGACTACGAGCAGTACTTC
16	TRBV20-1	once	TRBJ2-6	NA	CSARGQDPPGANVLTF	TGCAGTGCTAGAGGGCAGGATCCGCCTGGGGCCAACGTCCTGACTTTC
19	TRBV4-2	NA	TRBJ2-1	NA	CASSHQHGGGASSYNEQFF	TGTGCCAGCAGCCACCAACACGGCGGGGGCGCTAGCTCCTACAATGAGCAGTTCTTC
14	TRBV20-1	NA	TRBJ2-7	NA	CSAASGTSSYEQYF	TGCAGTGCTGCCTCCGGGACGAGCTCCTACGAGCAGTACTTC
15	TRBV9	NA	TRBJ2-1	NA	CASSAGLRTYNEQFF	TGTGCCAGCAGCGCGGGACTCAGAACCTACAATGAGCAGTTCTTC
15	TRBV20-1	NA	TRBJ1-3	TRBD1	CSAPTQGASGNTIYF	TGCAGTGCTCCGACCCAGGGGGCCTCTGGAAACACCATATATTTT
15	TRBV7-8	NA	TRBJ2-2	NA	CASSISQRYTGELFF	TGTGCCAGCAGCATATCCCAGCGGTACACCGGGGAGCTGTTTTTT
17	TRBV7-9	NA	TRBJ2-3	NA	CASSLDRSGKLTDTQYF	TGTGCCAGCAGCCTCGACAGGTCCGGGAAGTTAACAGATACGCAGTATTTT
14	TRBV20-1	NA	TRBJ1-6	TRBD1	CSATAAGGFSPLHF	TGCAGTGCTACTGCGGCAGGGGGCTTTTCACCCCTCCACTTT
16	TRBV29-1	NA	TRBJ2-3	TRBD2	CSVEGGRGGLADTQYF	TGCAGCGTTGAGGGGGGCCGGGGGGGGCTGGCAGATACGCAGTATTTT
13	TRBV24-1	NA	TRBJ2-2	NA	CATSDPGSGELFF	TGTGCCACCAGTGACCCAGGGTCCGGGGAGCTGTTTTTT
17	TRBV11-2	NA	TRBJ2-1	TRBD1	CASSFPRQGSPYNEQFF	TGTGCCAGCAGCTTCCCTAGACAGGGCAGCCCCTACAATGAGCAGTTCTTC
15	TRBV6-6	NA	TRBJ2-1	TRBD1	CASSYRRDRDNEQFF	TGTGCCAGCAGTTACCGCCGGGACAGGGACAATGAGCAGTTCTTC
12	TRBV6-1	once	TRBJ1-1	NA	CASERSGTEAFF	TGTGCCAGTGAACGCTCGGGCACTGAAGCTTTCTTT
16	TRBV27	NA	TRBJ2-7	TRBD2	CASSSHLGLAFYEQYF	TGTGCCAGCAGTAGCCACCTCGGACTAGCTTTCTACGAGCAGTACTTC
10	TRBV2	once	TRBJ2-1	NA	CARRDNEQFF	TGTGCCAGGAGAGACAATGAGCAGTTCTTC
16	TRBV5-1	NA	TRBJ2-3	NA	CASSLDQAPSTDTQYF	TGCGCCAGCAGCTTGGATCAAGCGCCTAGCACAGATACGCAGTATTTT
12	TRBV12-3/TRBV12-4	many	TRBJ2-7	NA	CASSFYSYEQYF	TGTGCCAGCAGTTTTTACTCCTACGAGCAGTACTTC
18	TRBV7-2	once	TRBJ2-7	NA	CASSRRGTEVGGPNEQYF	TGTGCCAGCAGCCGACGAGGGACAGAAGTGGGGGGGCCCAACGAGCAGTACTTC
14	TRBV3-1	NA	TRBJ2-7	NA	CASSRDSSPYEQYF	TGTGCCAGCAGTCGGGACTCCTCACCCTACGAGCAGTACTTC
17	TRBV4-3	NA	TRBJ2-7	NA	CASSQYRGGILTCEQYF	TGCGCCAGCAGCCAATATCGTGGGGGGATCCTTACTTGCGAGCAGTACTTC
14	TRBV5-5	NA	TRBJ2-1	NA	CASSFGPVAIEQFF	TGTGCCAGCAGCTTTGGTCCAGTTGCCATTGAGCAGTTCTTC
14	TRBV12-3/TRBV12-4	few	TRBJ1-1	NA	CASSLGRPDTEAFF	TGTGCCAGCAGTTTGGGCCGCCCGGACACTGAAGCTTTCTTT
13	TRBV20-1	NA	TRBJ1-4	NA	CSARGATNEKLFF	TGCAGTGCTAGGGGCGCCACTAATGAAAAACTGTTTTTT
15	TRBV4-1	NA	TRBJ2-7	NA	CASSQDARANYEQYF	TGCGCCAGCAGCCAAGATGCACGAGCGAACTACGAGCAGTACTTC
18	TRBV20-1	NA	TRBJ2-7	TRBD2	CSARVLIWSGSISYEQYF	TGCAGTGCTAGAGTGTTAATATGGAGCGGGAGTATCTCCTACGAGCAGTACTTC
14	TRBV27	NA	TRBJ1-5	NA	CASRQDRWGQPQHF	TGTGCCAGCAGACAAGACAGGTGGGGTCAGCCCCAGCATTTT
17	TRBV4-3	NA	TRBJ2-3	TRBD2	CASSQDGRGGLSDTQYF	TGCGCCAGCAGCCAAGACGGGCGGGGGGGCCTTAGTGATACGCAGTATTTT
15	TRBV12-3/TRBV12-4	NA	TRBJ1-2	TRBD1	CASSTNRGLGYGYTF	TGTGCCAGCAGTACGAACAGGGGGCTCGGCTATGGCTACACCTTC
14	TRBV27	NA	TRBJ2-5	NA	CASSPLTGSNEQYF	TGTGCCAGCAGTCCCCTTACGGGGTCCAATGAGCAGTACTTC
13	TRBV24-1	NA	TRBJ1-1	NA	CATSAGYGTEAFF	TGTGCCACCAGTGCAGGGTACGGCACTGAAGCTTTCTTT
19	TRBV21-1	NA	TRBJ1-4	NA	CASSKEGGPFGIANEKLFF	TGTGCCAGCAGCAAAGAGGGAGGGCCTTTCGGGATAGCTAATGAAAAACTGTTTTTT
14	TRBV20-1	NA	TRBJ2-7	NA	CSAMGPLTLYEQYF	TGCAGTGCCATGGGCCCTCTTACTCTCTACGAGCAGTACTTC
12	TRBV5-1	NA	TRBJ2-7	NA	CASSRPPGEQYF	TGCGCCAGCAGCAGGCCCCCGGGCGAGCAGTACTTC
16	TRBV3-1	NA	TRBJ2-5	NA	CASSQDQPGYQETQYF	TGTGCCAGCAGCCAAGATCAACCGGGATACCAAGAGACCCAGTACTTC
11	TRBV27	many	TRBJ2-7	NA	CASSPPYEQYF	TGTGCCAGCAGTCCTCCCTACGAGCAGTACTTC
12	TRBV12-3/TRBV12-4	NA	TRBJ2-1	NA	CASTQGGNEQFF	TGTGCCAGCACCCAAGGGGGGAATGAGCAGTTCTTC
13	TRBV27	NA	TRBJ2-1	TRBD1	CASDRGSHNEQFF	TGTGCCAGCGACAGGGGCTCACACAATGAGCAGTTCTTC
19	TRBV4-3	NA	TRBJ2-3	NA	CASSQDYAWTPPRTDTQYF	TGCGCCAGCAGCCAAGATTATGCATGGACCCCTCCTCGCACAGATACGCAGTATTTT
15	TRBV20-1	NA	TRBJ2-3	TRBD1	CSARDWTKGTDAQYF	TGCAGTGCTAGGGACTGGACAAAGGGGACAGATGCGCAGTATTTT
12	TRBV21-1	NA	TRBJ2-7	NA	CASSIDLGEQYF	TGTGCCAGCAGCATAGACTTGGGCGAGCAGTACTTC
13	TRBV20-1	NA	TRBJ2-7	TRBD2	CSLRTSGTYEQYF	TGCAGTCTTCGGACTAGCGGGACCTACGAGCAGTACTTC
14	TRBV10-3	NA	TRBJ1-1	NA	CAIRDSNSDSEAFF	TGTGCCATCAGAGACAGCAACTCTGACAGTGAAGCTTTCTTT
13	TRBV6-5	NA	TRBJ2-5	NA	CASMGRGRYEQYF	TGTGCCAGCATGGGGCGGGGGCGATATGAGCAGTACTTC
17	TRBV20-1	NA	TRBJ1-2	NA	CSARYQSTGFSNYGYTF	TGCAGTGCTAGATATCAAAGTACAGGGTTTTCCAACTATGGCTACACCTTC
11	TRBV29-1	few	TRBJ2-7	NA	CSAASTYEQYF	TGCAGCGCGGCTAGTACCTACGAGCAGTACTTC
15	TRBV7-9	NA	TRBJ2-3	NA	CASSFFPTRTDTQYF	TGTGCCAGCAGCTTTTTCCCGACACGCACAGATACGCAGTATTTT
14	TRBV20-1	NA	TRBJ2-5	NA	CSAERARSVNEQYF	TGCAGTGCCGAGAGGGCCAGGTCGGTTAATGAGCAGTACTTC
15	TRBV20-1	NA	TRBJ2-7	TRBD1	CSFAETGTKPTEQYF	TGCAGTTTCGCGGAGACAGGGACGAAGCCGACCGAGCAGTACTTC
13	TRBV10-1	NA	TRBJ2-4	NA	CASSGTNLGIQYF	TGCGCCAGCAGTGGTACGAACTTAGGGATTCAGTACTTC
12	TRBV7-9	many	TRBJ1-2	NA	CASSPTGYGYTF	TGTGCCAGCAGCCCGACAGGCTACGGCTACACCTTC
15	TRBV12-3/TRBV12-4	NA	TRBJ1-1	NA	CASSPQGQGNTEAFF	TGTGCCAGCAGTCCCCAAGGACAAGGGAACACTGAAGCTTTCTTT
16	TRBV7-9	NA	TRBJ1-1	TRBD1	CASSRTGQGLNTEAFF	TGTGCCAGCAGCCGGACGGGACAGGGGTTGAACACTGAAGCTTTCTTT
13	TRBV20-1	once	TRBJ2-5	NA	CSASKGRRETQYF	TGCAGTGCTAGTAAGGGCCGCAGGGAGACCCAGTACTTC
14	TRBV25-1	NA	TRBJ2-3	NA	CASSVAPVEDTQYF	TGTGCCAGCAGTGTAGCGCCGGTAGAAGATACGCAGTATTTT
12	TRBV5-4	NA	TRBJ1-2	NA	CASSQIQNGYTF	TGTGCCAGCAGCCAGATACAGAATGGCTACACCTTC
16	TRBV6-6	NA	TRBJ2-5	NA	CASSYSGSGYQETQYF	TGTGCCAGCAGTTACTCAGGTAGCGGTTACCAAGAGACCCAGTACTTC
15	TRBV7-2	NA	TRBJ1-1	NA	CASSLQVGGGTEAFF	TGTGCCAGCAGCCTCCAAGTGGGAGGGGGCACTGAAGCTTTCTTT